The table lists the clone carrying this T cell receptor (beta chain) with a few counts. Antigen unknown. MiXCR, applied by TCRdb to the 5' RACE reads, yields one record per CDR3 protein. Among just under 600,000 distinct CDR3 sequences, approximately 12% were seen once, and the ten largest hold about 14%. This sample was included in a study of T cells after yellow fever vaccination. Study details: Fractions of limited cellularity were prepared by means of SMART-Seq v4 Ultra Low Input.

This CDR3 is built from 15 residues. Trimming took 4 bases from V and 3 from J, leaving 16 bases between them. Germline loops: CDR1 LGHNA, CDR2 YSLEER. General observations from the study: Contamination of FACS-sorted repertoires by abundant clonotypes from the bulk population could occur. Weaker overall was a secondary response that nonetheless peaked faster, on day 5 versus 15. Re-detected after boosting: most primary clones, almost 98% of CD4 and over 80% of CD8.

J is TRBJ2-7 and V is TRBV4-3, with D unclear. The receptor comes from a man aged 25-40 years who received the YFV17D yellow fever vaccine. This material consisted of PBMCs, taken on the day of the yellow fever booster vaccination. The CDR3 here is CASSPGLIFGYEQYF. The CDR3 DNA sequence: TGCGCCAGCAGCCCTGGCCTTATATTTGGCTACGAGCAGTACTTC.